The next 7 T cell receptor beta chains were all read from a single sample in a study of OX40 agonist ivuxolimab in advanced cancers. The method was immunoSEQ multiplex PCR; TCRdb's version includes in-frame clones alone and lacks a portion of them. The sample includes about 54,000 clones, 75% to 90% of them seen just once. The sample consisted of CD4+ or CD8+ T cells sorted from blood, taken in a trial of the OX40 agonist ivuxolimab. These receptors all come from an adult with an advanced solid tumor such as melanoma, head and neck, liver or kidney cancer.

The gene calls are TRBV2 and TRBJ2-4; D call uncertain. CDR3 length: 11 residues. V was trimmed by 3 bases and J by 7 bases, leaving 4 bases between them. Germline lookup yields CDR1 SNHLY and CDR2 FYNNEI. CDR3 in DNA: TGTGCCAGCAGTGAGGGGAACATTCAGTACTTC. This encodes CASSEGNIQYF.

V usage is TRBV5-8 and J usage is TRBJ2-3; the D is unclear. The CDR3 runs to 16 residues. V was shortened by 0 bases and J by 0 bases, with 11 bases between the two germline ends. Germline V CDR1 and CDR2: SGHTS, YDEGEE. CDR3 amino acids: CASSLGATSSTDTQYF. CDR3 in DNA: TGTGCCAGCAGCTTGGGGGCCACATCTAGCACAGATACGCAGTATTTT.

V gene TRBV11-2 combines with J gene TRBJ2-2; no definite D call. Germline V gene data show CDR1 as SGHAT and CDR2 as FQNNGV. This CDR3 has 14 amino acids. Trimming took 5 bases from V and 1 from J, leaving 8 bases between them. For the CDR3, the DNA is TGTGCCAGCAGCAAAACAGTGAACACCGGGGAGCTGTTTTTT. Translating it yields CASSKTVNTGELFF.

The CDR3 here is CASSIAEGYGYTF. The CDR3 nucleotides read TGTGCCAGTAGTATTGCCGAGGGATATGGCTACACCTTC. V gene TRBV19 combines with J gene TRBJ1-2; D gene unclear. CDR1 and CDR2 from the germline V gene are LNHDA and SQIVND (reference sequence). V dropped 3 bases and J dropped 5 bases, with 10 bases sitting between them. This CDR3 is built from 13 residues.

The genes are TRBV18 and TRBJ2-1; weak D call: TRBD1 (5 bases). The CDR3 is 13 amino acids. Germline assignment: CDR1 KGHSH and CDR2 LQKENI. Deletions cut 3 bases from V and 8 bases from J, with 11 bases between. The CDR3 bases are TGTGCCAGCTCACCTCAGGGTTGGGATGAGCAGTTCTTC. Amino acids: CASSPQGWDEQFF.

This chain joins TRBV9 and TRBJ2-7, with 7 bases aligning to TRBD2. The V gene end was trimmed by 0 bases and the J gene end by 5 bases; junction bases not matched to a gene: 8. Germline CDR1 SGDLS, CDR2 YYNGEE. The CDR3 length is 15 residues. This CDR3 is CASSVEGRGENEQYF. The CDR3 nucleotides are TGTGCCAGCAGCGTAGAAGGCCGGGGGGAGAACGAGCAGTACTTC.

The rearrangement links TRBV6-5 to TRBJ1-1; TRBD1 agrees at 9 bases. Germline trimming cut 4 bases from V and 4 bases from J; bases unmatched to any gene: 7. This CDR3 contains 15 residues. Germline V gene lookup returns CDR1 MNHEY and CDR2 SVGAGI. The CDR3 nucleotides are TGTGCCAGCAGTTCCCCGGGACAGGGTGCCACTGAAGCTTTCTTT. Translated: CASSSPGQGATEAFF.